A selection of T cell receptor beta chains follows, all from one sample in a study of memory CD8 T cells in hepatitis C reinfection. TCRdb's table, derived via immunoSEQ multiplex PCR, lists solely in-frame clones and lacks some. Of over 45,000 clones in the sample, just under 90% are singletons; the top ten hold around 1%. The sample consisted of naive CD8+ T cells sorted from blood. These receptors came from a man between 18 and 35 years old with hepatitis C virus infection. Each CDR3 is given with its conserved first and last residue. D genes are given only for firm matches. Clone size appears in some rows only: once, few, many, or a class for an expanded clone.

>TRBV4-1|TRBD1|once|TRBJ2-7
TGCGCCAGCAGCCAAGATCGGTGGACAGGGGACTACGAGCAGTACTTC
CASSQDRWTGDYEQYF
>TRBV28|-|-|TRBJ2-5
TGTGCCAGCAGTTTTACAAGAGACAAGAGGGACCAAGAGACCCAGTACTTC
CASSFTRDKRDQETQYF
>TRBV19|-|-|TRBJ1-5
TGTGCCAGTAGTATAGTTGACAGGCAGCCCCAGCATTTT
CASSIVDRQPQHF
>TRBV19|-|-|TRBJ2-7
TGTGCCAGTAGTATAGCCCGGCTCTCGGGCTACGAGCAGTACTTC
CASSIARLSGYEQYF
>TRBV9|-|-|TRBJ1-4
TGTGCCAGCAGCGATCCCCGGGATGCAACTAATGAAAAACTGTTTTTT
CASSDPRDATNEKLFF
>TRBV13|-|-|TRBJ1-6
TGTGCCAGCAGCCCCAATACTAACTCCTATAATTCACCCCTCCACTTT
CASSPNTNSYNSPLHF
>TRBV5-6|-|once|TRBJ1-6
TGTGCCAGCAGCTTGATAGTCGGGGGAAATTCACCCCTCCACTTT
CASSLIVGGNSPLHF
>TRBV19|-|-|TRBJ1-5
TGTGCCACCGCGCTTTTCGCAGGGGATAGCAATCAGCCCCAGCATTTT
CATALFAGDSNQPQHF
>TRBV7-9|-|-|TRBJ2-1
TGTGCCAGCAGCTTACACCTAGCTCCAGTGGCTGAGCAGTTCTTC
CASSLHLAPVAEQFF
>TRBV15|-|-|TRBJ2-5
TGTGCCACCAGCAGCTTGCCGACAGGGGGCATAGCGGGAGAAGAGACCCAGTACTTC
CATSSLPTGGIAGEETQYF
>TRBV7-9|TRBD1|-|TRBJ2-3
TGTGCCAGCAGCTTAGGACAGGGGTTTTTAGATACGCAGTATTTT
CASSLGQGFLDTQYF
>TRBV7-8|-|once|TRBJ2-3
TGTGCCAGCAGCTTAGGGGTACAGCGCACAGATACGCAGTATTTT
CASSLGVQRTDTQYF
>TRBV29-1|-|-|TRBJ2-2
TGCAGCGGATTGGGGCAGGGGAGCACCGGGGAGCTGTTTTTT
CSGLGQGSTGELFF
>TRBV7-9|-|-|TRBJ2-5
TGTGCCAGCAGCTTAGTCCAGGGTCAAGAGATCCAGTACTTC
CASSLVQGQEIQYF
>TRBV6-5|-|once|TRBJ2-3
TGTGCCAGCAGTTACACGGGAGAGGGCACAGATACGCAGTATTTT
CASSYTGEGTDTQYF
>TRBV6-1|TRBD1|-|TRBJ2-2
TGTGCCAGCAGTGGGGACAGAGACACCGGGGAGCTGTTTTTT
CASSGDRDTGELFF
>TRBV4-1|-|-|TRBJ2-7
TGCGCCAGCAGCCAAGCGCGCGGCAACTACGAGCAGTACTTC
CASSQARGNYEQYF
>TRBV5-4|TRBD2|-|TRBJ2-7
TGTGCCAGCAGCCCTAGCGGGAGTAGAAACGAGCAGTACTTC
CASSPSGSRNEQYF
>TRBV7-3|TRBD2|-|TRBJ2-5
TGTGCCAGCAGCTTAACGGGGGGGTCAGAGACCCAGTACTTC
CASSLTGGSETQYF
>TRBV27|-|-|TRBJ2-1
TGTGCCAGCAGCGGGAACCTCTACAATGAGCAGTTCTTC
CASSGNLYNEQFF
>TRBV19|TRBD1|-|TRBJ1-6
TGTGCCAGTAGAGAGACAGGGCGTCAGCCCCTCCACTTT
CASRETGRQPLHF
>TRBV19|-|-|TRBJ2-3
TGTGCCAGTAGTATAGTTGGTAGCCCCGATACGCAGTATTTT
CASSIVGSPDTQYF
>TRBV10-3|TRBD2|-|TRBJ2-1
TGTGCCATCAGTGACGTAGCGGGGGGCCGGAATGAGCAGTTCTTC
CAISDVAGGRNEQFF
>TRBV4-1|TRBD1|-|TRBJ1-2
TGCGCCAGCAGCCAAGGGACAGGCCTAAACTATGGCTACACCTTC
CASSQGTGLNYGYTF
>TRBV27|TRBD1|-|TRBJ2-7
TGTGCCAGCAGTTTGGGACAGGGCGACTACGAGCAGTACTTC
CASSLGQGDYEQYF
>TRBV5-4|-|-|TRBJ1-5
TGTGCCAGCAGCTTCAGGGGTAGCAATCAGCCCCAGCATTTT
CASSFRGSNQPQHF
>TRBV5-4|-|-|TRBJ2-1
TGTGCCAGCAGCTTGGCCGAAGGGGCACAGTACAATGAGCAGTTCTTC
CASSLAEGAQYNEQFF
>TRBV5-1|TRBD2|-|TRBJ2-7
TGCGCCAGCAGCTTTGGGAGGGCCTACGAGCAGTACTTC
CASSFGRAYEQYF
>TRBV12-5|TRBD2|-|TRBJ2-5
TGTGCTAGTGGCCTGGGACTAACGGAGACCCAGTACTTC
CASGLGLTETQYF
>TRBV4-1|-|-|TRBJ1-2
TGCGCCAGCAGCCAAGCCCCCGGGGGTTGGGGCTACACCTTC
CASSQAPGGWGYTF
>TRBV28|TRBD1|-|TRBJ1-5
TGTGCCAGCAGGGTCGACAGGGGAGTTGAAGCCCAGCATTTT
CASRVDRGVEAQHF